This TCR beta chain was observed in a study of beta chain features in type 1 diabetes. Study results and limitations: Patients' naive, central memory and Treg TCRB repertoires seemed closer to one another than those of healthy donors. Sequencing of cDNA might inflate the share of cells that strongly express TCR. Moderately but significantly shorter TCRB CDR3s were found in Type 1 diabetes patients in all four CD4+ subsets.

In this sample, this clone turned up a few times. Its antigen is as yet unknown. The study reverse transcribed the entire isolated RNA, so it sequenced expressed TCRB transcripts. Sequencing was performed with immunoSEQ multiplex PCR; in TCRdb, only in-frame clones are kept and a portion is missing. The repertoire has more than 350,000 clones, 11% of them found once; the top ten carry about 0.042%. The V gene lost 0 bases and the J gene lost 0 bases, with 12 bases spanning the gap. Germline CDR1 is MNHEY and CDR2 is SMNVEV (reference sequence). CDR3 size: 17 residues. The rearrangement uses TRBV27 and TRBJ2-4; D remains unclear. This receptor was identified in a woman aged 18-29 years in good health. Sequencing was performed on naive CD4+ T cells from blood. The CDR3: CASSLSITVPAKNIQYF. CDR3 coding DNA: TGTGCCAGCAGTTTATCGATCACAGTTCCAGCCAAAAACATTCAGTACTTC.